Described below is a single TCR beta chain sequence and its context. The data originate from a study of blood T cells in healthy people across ages. Primed by a sample-barcoded 5' primer and a J-beta primer mix, a second PCR proceeded for about 6 to 11 cycles. Via MiXCR, TCRdb re-called the 5' RACE reads, giving one row per CDR3 protein. The table includes over 500,000 distinct CDR3 sequences, about a quarter detected once. Germline V gene sequence: CDR1 SGHRS, CDR2 YFSETQ. This CDR3 has 14 residues. V was clipped by 4 bases and J by 4 bases, with 13 bases between them. The same sample was also studied in work on T cells of mothers and their children. As reported in that work: Mothers gave over 8.5 million TCR beta CDR3 reads each, and children several million each.

The source material was blood. The chain recombines TRBV5-1 with TRBJ2-3, with D unresolved. This receptor was obtained from a boy aged 2 to 10 in good health. DNA for the CDR3: TGCGCCAGCAGCCTCGAGCGATTTTCAGATACGCAGTATTTT. Translated: CASSLERFSDTQYF.